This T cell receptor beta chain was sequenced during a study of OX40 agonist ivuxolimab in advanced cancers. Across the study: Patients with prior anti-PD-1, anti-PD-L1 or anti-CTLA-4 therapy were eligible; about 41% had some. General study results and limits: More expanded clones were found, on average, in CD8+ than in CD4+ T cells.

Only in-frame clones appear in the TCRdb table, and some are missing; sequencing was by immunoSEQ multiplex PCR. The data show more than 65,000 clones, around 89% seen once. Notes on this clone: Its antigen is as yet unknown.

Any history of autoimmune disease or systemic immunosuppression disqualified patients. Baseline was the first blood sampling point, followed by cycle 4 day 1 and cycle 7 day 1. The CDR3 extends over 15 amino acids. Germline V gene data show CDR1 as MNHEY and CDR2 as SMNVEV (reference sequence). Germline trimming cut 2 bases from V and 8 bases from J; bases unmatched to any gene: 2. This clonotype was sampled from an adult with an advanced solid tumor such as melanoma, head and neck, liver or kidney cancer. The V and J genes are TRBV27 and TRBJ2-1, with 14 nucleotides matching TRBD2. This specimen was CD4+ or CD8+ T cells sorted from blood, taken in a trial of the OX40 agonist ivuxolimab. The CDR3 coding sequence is TGTGCCAGCAGTTTACGACTAGCGGGGGGGTATGAGCAGTTCTTC. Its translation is CASSLRLAGGYEQFF.